This paragraph covers one TCR beta chain sequence. This sample is drawn from a study of blood T cell repertoires in COVID-19. Generated by immunoSEQ multiplex PCR, the TCRdb table keeps only in-frame clones and is missing some. The sample has 90,000 to 100,000 clones, approximately 88% seen once; the top ten hold around 19%. This CDR3 comprises 13 residues. The V and J ends lost 5 bases and 5 bases, in that order; junction bases with no gene match: 4. CDR1 and CDR2 (germline): SSHAT, FNYEAQ (reference sequence). The specimen was peripheral blood. This clonotype originated in a woman aged 60-75 years with COVID-19, enrolled during active disease. The gene calls are TRBV7-7 and TRBJ2-7, with 9 nucleotides matching TRBD1. The CDR3 region has the DNA TGTGCCAGCAGCAAGGACAGGGGTAACGAGCAGTACTTC. Translated: CASSKDRGNEQYF.